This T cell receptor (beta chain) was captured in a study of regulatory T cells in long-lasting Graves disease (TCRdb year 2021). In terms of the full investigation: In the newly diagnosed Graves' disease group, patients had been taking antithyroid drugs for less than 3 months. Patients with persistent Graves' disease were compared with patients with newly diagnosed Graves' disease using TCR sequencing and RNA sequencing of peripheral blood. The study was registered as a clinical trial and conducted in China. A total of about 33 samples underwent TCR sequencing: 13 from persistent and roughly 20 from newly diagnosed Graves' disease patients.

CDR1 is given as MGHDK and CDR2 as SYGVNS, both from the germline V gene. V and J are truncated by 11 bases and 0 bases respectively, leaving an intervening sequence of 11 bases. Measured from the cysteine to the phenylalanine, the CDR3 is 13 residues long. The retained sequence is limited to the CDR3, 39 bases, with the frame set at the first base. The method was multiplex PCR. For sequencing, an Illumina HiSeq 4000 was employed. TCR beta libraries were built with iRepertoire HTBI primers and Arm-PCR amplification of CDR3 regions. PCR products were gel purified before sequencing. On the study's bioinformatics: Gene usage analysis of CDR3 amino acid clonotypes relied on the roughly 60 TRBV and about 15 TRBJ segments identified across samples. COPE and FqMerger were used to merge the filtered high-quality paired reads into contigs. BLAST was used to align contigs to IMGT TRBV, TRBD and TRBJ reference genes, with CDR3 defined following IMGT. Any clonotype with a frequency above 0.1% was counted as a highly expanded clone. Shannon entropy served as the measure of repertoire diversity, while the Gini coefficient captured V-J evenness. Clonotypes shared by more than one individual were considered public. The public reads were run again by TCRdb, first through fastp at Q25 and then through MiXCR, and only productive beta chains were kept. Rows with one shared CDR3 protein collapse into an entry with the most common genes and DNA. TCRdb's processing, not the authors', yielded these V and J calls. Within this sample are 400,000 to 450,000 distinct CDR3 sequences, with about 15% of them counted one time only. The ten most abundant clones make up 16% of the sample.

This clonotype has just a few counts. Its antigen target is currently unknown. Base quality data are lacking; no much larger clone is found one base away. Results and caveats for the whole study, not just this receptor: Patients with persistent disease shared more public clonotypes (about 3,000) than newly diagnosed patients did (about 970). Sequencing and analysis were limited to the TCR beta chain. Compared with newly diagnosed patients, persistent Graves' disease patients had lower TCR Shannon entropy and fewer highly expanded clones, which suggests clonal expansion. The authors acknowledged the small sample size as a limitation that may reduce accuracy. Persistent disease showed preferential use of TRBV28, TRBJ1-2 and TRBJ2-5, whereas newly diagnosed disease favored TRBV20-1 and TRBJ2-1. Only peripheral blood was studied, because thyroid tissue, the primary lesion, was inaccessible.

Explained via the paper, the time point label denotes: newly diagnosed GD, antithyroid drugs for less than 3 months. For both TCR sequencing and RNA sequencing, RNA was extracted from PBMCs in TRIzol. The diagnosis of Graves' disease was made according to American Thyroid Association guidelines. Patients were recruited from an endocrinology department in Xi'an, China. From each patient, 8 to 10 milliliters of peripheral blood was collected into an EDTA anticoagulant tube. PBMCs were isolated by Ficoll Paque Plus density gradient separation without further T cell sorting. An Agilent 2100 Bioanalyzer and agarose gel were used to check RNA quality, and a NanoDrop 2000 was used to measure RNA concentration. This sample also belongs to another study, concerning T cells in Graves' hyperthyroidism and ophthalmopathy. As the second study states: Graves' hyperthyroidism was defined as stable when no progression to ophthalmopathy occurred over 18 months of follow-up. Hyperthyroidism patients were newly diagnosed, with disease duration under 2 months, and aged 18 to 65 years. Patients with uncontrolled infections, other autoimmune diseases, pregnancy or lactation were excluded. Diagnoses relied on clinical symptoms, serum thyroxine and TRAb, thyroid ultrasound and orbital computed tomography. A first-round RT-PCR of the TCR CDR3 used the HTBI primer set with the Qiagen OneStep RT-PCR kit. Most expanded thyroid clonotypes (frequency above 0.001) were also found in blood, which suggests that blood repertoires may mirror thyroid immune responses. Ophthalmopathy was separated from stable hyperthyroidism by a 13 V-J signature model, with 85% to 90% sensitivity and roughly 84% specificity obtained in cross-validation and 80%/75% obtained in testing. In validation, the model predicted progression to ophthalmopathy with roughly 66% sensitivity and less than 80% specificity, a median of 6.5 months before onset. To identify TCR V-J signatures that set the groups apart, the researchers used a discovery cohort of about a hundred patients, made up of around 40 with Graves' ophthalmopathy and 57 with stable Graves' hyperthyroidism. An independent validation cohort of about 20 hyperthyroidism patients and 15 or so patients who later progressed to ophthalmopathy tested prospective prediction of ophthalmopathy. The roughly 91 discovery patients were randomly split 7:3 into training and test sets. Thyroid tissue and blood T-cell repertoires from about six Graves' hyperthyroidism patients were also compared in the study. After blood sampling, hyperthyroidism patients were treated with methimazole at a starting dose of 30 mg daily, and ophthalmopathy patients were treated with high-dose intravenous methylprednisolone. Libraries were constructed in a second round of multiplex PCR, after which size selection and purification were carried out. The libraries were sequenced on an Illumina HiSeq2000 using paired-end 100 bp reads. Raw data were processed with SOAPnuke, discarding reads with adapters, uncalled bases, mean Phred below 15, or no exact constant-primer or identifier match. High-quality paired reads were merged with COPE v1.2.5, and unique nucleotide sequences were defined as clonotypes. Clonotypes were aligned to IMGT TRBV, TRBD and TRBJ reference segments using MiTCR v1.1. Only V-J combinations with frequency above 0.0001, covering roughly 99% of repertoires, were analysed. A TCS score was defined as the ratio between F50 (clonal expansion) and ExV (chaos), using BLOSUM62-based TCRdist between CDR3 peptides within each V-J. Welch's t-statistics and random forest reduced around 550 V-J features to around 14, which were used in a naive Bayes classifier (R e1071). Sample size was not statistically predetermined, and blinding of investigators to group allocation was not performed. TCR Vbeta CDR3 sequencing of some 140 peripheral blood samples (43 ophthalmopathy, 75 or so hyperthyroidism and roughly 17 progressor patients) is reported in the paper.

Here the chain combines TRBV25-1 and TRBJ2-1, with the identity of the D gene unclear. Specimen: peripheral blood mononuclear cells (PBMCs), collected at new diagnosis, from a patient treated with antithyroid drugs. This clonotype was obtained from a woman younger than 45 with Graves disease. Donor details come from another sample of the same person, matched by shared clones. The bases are TGTGCCGCGGACGGGCCCTCCTACAATGAGCAGTTCTTC. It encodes CAADGPSYNEQFF.